One and the same sample provided the 10 T cell receptor beta chains below, sequenced in a study of shared clonotypes between healthy human individuals. The table came from immunoSEQ multiplex PCR; TCRdb's copy has only in-frame clones and leaves some out. Of 1,400,000 or so clones detected, 98% appear once; the ten largest clones hold approximately 0.38%. The material sequenced was naive CD4+ T cells sorted from blood. Regarding subset: CD45RA+ positively selected. Source of these receptors: a man aged 30-40 years in good health.

This clone was seen once. This chain connects TRBV2 to TRBJ1-4; D is uncertain. Trimming took off 3 bases at V and 3 bases at J, with 8 bases between the two ends. The CDR3 length is 14 residues. The germline V gene has CDR1 SNHLY and CDR2 FYNNEI. Here the CDR3 DNA reads TGTGCCAGCAGTGATGGGGATCCTAATGAAAAACTGTTTTTT. It codes for CASSDGDPNEKLFF.

This chain connects TRBV29-1 to TRBJ2-7; 10 nucleotides align to TRBD1. This CDR3 is built from 15 residues. CDR1 is SQVTM and CDR2 is ANQGSEA in the germline V gene. The V segment lost 7 bases and the J segment 0 bases; nucleotides outside the gene matches: 9. The CDR3 here is CSAKTGTGVSYEQYF. In nucleotides, the CDR3 is TGCAGCGCCAAAACCGGGACAGGGGTCTCCTACGAGCAGTACTTC.

CDR3 bases: TGTGCCAGCAGCTTAATACGAGGGCCCCCGAATCAGCCCCAGCATTTT. Its translation: CASSLIRGPPNQPQHF. The chain combines TRBV7-8 with TRBJ1-5; D is ambiguous. Trimming removed 2 bases from V and 4 bases from J, with 15 bases in between. From germline, CDR1 is SGHVS and CDR2 FQNEAQ. The CDR3 is made up of 16 amino acids.

The V and J genes are TRBV6-5 and TRBJ2-1; 9 positions agree with TRBD1. V shed 10 bases and J 8 bases; nucleotides not matched to a gene: 12. CDR1 and CDR2 (germline): MNHEY, SVGAGI. The CDR3 length is 14 residues. CDR3 loop: CATKQGAVRDEQFF. As DNA, the CDR3 is TGTGCCACCAAACAGGGGGCGGTTAGGGATGAGCAGTTCTTC.

V and J are TRBV7-7 and TRBJ2-3; D unresolved. Germline V gives CDR1 SSHAT, CDR2 FNYEAQ (reference sequence). Trimming pared 4 bases from V and 3 bases from J, leaving 11 bases between. The CDR3 spans 14 residues. The CDR3 loop is CASSSVITTDTQYF. The CDR3 DNA reads TGTGCCAGCAGCTCGGTTATCACAACAGATACGCAGTATTTT.

A remark on this clone: Other DNA sequences from this sample encode an identical CDR3 as well. V is TRBV11-2 and J is TRBJ2-2; TRBD1 might be the D (6 bases). The CDR3 spans 15 residues. V lost 5 bases and J 0 bases, leaving 10 bases between the germline ends. CDR1 and CDR2 from the germline V gene are SGHAT and FQNNGV. This CDR3 is CASSPRTANTGELFF. DNA for the CDR3: TGTGCCAGCAGCCCACGGACAGCGAACACCGGGGAGCTGTTTTTT.

This CDR3 is CASSLEGGRDQETQYF. The CDR3 DNA reads TGCGCCAGCAGCTTGGAAGGGGGCAGGGACCAAGAGACCCAGTACTTC. This sequence joins TRBV5-1 and TRBJ2-5; 7 nucleotides line up with TRBD1. The CDR3 runs to 16 residues. Trimming cost V 0 bases and J 0 bases; bases outside gene matches: 5. The V gene's germline CDR1 is SGHRS and CDR2 YFSETQ.

The chain has TRBV5-6 and TRBJ2-2; 11 nucleotides align to TRBD2. The junction had 5 bases not matched to a gene; V was cut back by 4 bases and J by 0 bases. CDR3 length: 17 residues. Germline V gene lookup returns CDR1 SGHDT and CDR2 YYEEEE. This CDR3 reads CASSRQTSGANTGELFF. The DNA for the CDR3 is TGTGCCAGCAGCAGACAGACTAGCGGGGCGAACACCGGGGAGCTGTTTTTT.

The rearrangement links TRBV7-4 to TRBJ2-7, with 7 bases aligning to TRBD2. In germline, CDR1 is SGHVT, CDR2 SQSDAQ. The V gene end was trimmed by 5 bases and the J gene end by 2 bases; junction bases not matched to a gene: 6. This CDR3 contains 14 residues. This CDR3 reads CASSPLAFTYEQYF. In nucleotides, the CDR3 is TGTGCCAGCAGCCCACTAGCGTTTACCTACGAGCAGTACTTC. Based on the CDR3 plus reference TRBV7-4 and TRBJ2-7, the full variable domain is GAGVSQSPRYKVAKRGRDVALRCDSISGHVTLYWYRQTLGQGSEVLTYSQSDAQRDKSGRPSGRFSAERPERSVSTLKIQRTEQGDSAVYLCASSPLAFTYEQYFGPGTRLTVT.

This chain links TRBV6-5 with TRBJ2-7, with 8 positions matching TRBD1. Germline V gene data show CDR1 as MNHEY and CDR2 as SVGAGI. Trimming removed 7 bases from V and 4 bases from J; junction bases left unmatched: 6. The CDR3 covers 13 residues. CDR3 region: CASTDRGSYEQYF. The CDR3 bases are TGTGCCAGCACCGACAGGGGTTCGTACGAGCAGTACTTC.